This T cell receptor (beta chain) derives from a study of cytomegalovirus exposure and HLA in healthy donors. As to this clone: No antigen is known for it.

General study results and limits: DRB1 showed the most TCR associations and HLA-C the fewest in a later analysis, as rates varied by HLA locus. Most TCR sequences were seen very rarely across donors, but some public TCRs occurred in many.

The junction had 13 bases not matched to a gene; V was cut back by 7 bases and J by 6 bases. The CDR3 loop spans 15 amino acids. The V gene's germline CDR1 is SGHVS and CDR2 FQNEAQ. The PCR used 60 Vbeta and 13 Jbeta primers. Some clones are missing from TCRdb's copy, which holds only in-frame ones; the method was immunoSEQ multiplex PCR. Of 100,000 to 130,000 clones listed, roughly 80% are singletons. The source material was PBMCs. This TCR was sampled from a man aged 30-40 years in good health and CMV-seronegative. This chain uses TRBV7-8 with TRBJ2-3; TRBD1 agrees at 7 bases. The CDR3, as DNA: TGTGCCAGCACCCTTCAGGGGGTGCCGCGGGATACGCAGTATTTT. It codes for CASTLQGVPRDTQYF.